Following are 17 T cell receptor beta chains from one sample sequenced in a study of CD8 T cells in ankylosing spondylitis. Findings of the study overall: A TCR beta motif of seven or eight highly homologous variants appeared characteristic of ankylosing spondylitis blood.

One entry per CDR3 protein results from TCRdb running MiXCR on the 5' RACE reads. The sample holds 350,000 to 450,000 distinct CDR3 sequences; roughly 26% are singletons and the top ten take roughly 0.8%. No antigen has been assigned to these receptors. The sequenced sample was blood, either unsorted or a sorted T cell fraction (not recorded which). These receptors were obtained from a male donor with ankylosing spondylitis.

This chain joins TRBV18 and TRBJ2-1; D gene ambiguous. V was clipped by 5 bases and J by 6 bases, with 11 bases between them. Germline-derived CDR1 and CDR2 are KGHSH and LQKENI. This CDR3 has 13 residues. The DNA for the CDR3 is TGTGCCAGCTCATCTGACAACCCCAATGAGCAGTTCTTC. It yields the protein CASSSDNPNEQFF.

CDR3 sequence: CASSQQGGKKGYTF. CDR3 nucleotides: TGTGCCAGCAGCCAACAGGGGGGCAAAAAGGGCTACACCTTC. The chain combines TRBV3-1 with TRBJ1-2; 7 bases are shared with TRBD1. V shed 2 bases and J 8 bases; nucleotides not matched to a gene: 8. The CDR3 runs to 14 residues. Looked up from germline, CDR1 is LGHDT and CDR2 is YNNKEL (reference sequence).

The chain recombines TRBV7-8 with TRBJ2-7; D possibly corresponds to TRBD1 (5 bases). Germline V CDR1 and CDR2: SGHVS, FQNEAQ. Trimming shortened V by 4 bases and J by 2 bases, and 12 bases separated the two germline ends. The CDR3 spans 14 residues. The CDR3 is CASSSLTVPYEQYF. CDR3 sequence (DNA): TGTGCCAGCAGCTCCCTGACAGTTCCCTACGAGCAGTACTTC.

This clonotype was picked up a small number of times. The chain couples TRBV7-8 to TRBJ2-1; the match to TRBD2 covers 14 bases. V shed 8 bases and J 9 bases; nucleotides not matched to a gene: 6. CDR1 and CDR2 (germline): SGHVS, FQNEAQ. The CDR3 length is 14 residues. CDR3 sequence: CASVGLAGVFEQFF. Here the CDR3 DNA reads TGTGCCAGCGTGGGACTAGCGGGAGTCTTTGAGCAGTTCTTC.

This chain's CDR3 is CASSRQQLEAFF. The CDR3 DNA is TGTGCCAGCTCTCGACAGCAGCTTGAGGCTTTCTTT. The V and J genes are TRBV18 and TRBJ1-1, with D possibly TRBD1 on 5 matching bases. V dropped 6 bases and J dropped 11 bases, with 16 bases sitting between them. The CDR3 consists of 12 residues. Germline V gene lookup returns CDR1 KGHSH and CDR2 LQKENI.

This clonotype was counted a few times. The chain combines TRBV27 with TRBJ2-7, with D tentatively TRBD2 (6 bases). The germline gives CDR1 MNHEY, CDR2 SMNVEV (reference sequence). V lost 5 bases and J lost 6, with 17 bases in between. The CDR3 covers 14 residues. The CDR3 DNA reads TGTGCCAGCAGTCCCGGCCGGGGGAGACTCGAGCAGTACGTC. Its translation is CASSPGRGRLEQYV.

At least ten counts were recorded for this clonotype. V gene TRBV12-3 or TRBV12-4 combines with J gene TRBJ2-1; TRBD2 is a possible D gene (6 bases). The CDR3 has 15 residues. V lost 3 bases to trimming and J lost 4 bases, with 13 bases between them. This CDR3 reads CASSFYREQYNEQFF. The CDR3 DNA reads TGTGCCAGCAGTTTTTACCGGGAGCAGTACAATGAGCAGTTCTTC.

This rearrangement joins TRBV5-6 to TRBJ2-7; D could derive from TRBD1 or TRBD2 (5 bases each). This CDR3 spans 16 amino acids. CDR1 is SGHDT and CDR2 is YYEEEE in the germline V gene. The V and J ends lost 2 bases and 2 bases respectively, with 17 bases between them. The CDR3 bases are TGTGCCAGCAGCTTTAGGTCCGGGGCCTGGGCCTACGAGCAGTACGTC. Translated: CASSFRSGAWAYEQYV.

The CDR3 DNA reads TGTGCCAGCAGAAACGAGGGGCCCCAGCATTTT. It codes for CASRNEGPQHF. The rearrangement uses TRBV2 and TRBJ1-5, with D uncertain. The CDR3 length is 11 residues. From germline, CDR1 is SNHLY and CDR2 FYNNEI. V was pared by 6 bases and J by 9 bases, with 9 bases between.

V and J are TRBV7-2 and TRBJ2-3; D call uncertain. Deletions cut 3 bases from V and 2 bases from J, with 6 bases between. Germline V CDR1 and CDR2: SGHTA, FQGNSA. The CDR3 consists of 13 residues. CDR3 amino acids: CASSLANTDTQYF. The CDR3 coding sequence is TGTGCCAGCAGCTTGGCTAACACAGATACGCAGTATTTT.

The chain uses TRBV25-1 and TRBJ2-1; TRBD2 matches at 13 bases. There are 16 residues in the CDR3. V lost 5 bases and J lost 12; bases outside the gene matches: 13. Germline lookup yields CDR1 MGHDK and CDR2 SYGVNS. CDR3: CASSTLPGLAGQGQFF. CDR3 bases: TGTGCCAGCAGTACTTTGCCGGGACTAGCGGGACAAGGGCAGTTCTTC.

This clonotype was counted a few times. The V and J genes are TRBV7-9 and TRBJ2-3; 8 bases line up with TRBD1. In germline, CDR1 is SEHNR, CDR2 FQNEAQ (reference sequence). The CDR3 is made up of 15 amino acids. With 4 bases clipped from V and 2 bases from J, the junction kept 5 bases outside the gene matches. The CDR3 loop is CASSWWTGNTDTQYF. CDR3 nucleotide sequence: TGTGCCAGCAGCTGGTGGACAGGGAACACAGATACGCAGTATTTT.

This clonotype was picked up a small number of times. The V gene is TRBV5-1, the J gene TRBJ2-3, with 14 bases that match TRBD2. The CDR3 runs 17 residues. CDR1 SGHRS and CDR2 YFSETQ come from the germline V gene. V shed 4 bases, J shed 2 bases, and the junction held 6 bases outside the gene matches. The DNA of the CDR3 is TGCGCCAGCAGCCCAGGACTAGCGGGAGGAGACACAGATACGCAGTATTTT. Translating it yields CASSPGLAGGDTDTQYF. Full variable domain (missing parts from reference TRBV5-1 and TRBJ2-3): KAGVTQTPRYLIKTRGQQVTLSCSPISGHRSVSWYQQTPGQGLQFLFEYFSETQRNKGNFPGRFSGRQFSNSRSEMNVSTLELGDSALYLCASSPGLAGGDTDTQYFGPGTRLTVL.

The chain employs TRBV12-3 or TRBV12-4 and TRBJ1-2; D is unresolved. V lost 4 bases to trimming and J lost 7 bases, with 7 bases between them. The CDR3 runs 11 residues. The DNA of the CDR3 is TGTGCCAGCAGTTACGGAGTTGGCTACACCTTC. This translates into CASSYGVGYTF.

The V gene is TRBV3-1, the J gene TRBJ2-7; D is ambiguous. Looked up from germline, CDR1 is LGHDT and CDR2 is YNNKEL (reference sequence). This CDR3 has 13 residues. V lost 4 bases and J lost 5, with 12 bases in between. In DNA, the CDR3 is TGTGCCAGCAGCCCCAGGAAGGTCCACGAGCAGTACGTC. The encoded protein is CASSPRKVHEQYV.

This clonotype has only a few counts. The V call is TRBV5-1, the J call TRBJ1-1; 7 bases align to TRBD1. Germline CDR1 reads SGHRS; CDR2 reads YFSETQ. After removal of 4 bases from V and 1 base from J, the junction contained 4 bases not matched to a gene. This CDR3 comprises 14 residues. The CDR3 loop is CASSKGQPNTEAFF. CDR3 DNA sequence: TGCGCCAGCAGCAAGGGACAGCCGAACACTGAAGCTTTCTTT.

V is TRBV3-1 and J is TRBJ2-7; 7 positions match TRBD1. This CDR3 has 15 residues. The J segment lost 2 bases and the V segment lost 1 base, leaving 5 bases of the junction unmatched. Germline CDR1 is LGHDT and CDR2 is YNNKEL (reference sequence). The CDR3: CASSQGVTGTYEQYF. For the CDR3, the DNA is TGTGCCAGCAGCCAAGGGGTGACAGGGACCTACGAGCAGTACTTC.